The present TCR beta chain was sequenced within a study of cytomegalovirus exposure and HLA in healthy donors. PCR amplification relied on 60 Vbeta primers (plus 13 Jbeta primers). TCRdb keeps only in-frame clones here, not all; method: immunoSEQ multiplex PCR. The sample has approximately 150,000 clones; just under 85% are singletons. CDR1 and CDR2 from the germline V gene are MNHEY and SMNVEV (reference sequence). The CDR3 covers 17 residues. Trimming took 5 bases from V and 5 from J, leaving 22 bases between them. This clone was detected a few times. This receptor was identified in a woman in her forties in good health and CMV-seronegative. Sequencing used PBMCs. The chain combines TRBV27 with TRBJ2-1; TRBD1 might be the D (6 bases). The CDR3 spells CASSPYRDMNLHNEQFF. CDR3 DNA sequence: TGTGCCAGCAGTCCCTACAGGGACATGAACCTACACAATGAGCAGTTCTTC.